The clone carrying this T cell receptor (beta chain) was seen once. Indicated treatment: some 20 received Ad26.COV2.S at low or high dose, single or two shots; about five received placebo; per-sample allocation not given. Sampling was done on day 63 after the first vaccine or placebo injection. Participants' vaccine, an Ad26 vector, delivered Wuhan-strain SARS-CoV-2 spike. Method: immunoSEQ multiplex PCR; TCRdb's copy keeps in-frame clones and lacks some. The data hold approximately 350,000 clones, with roughly 80% observed a single time. The data belong to a study of Ad26.COV2.S vaccination and SARS-CoV-2 variants. The V gene lost 4 bases and the J gene lost 3 bases, with 12 bases spanning the gap. The CDR3 length is 14 residues. The germline gives CDR1 LGHNA, CDR2 YNFKEQ.

The sequences come from peripheral blood, collected in a trial of Ad26.COV2.S vaccine versus placebo. The sequence was collected from a person between 18 and 60 years old who received the Ad26.COV2.S COVID-19 vaccine or a placebo. V usage is TRBV4-2 and J usage is TRBJ1-2; a possible D gene is TRBD1 (5 bases). The CDR3 reads CASSRQGVDYGYTF. Written as DNA, the CDR3 is TGTGCCAGCAGCCGGCAGGGCGTGGACTATGGCTACACCTTC.